The clone carrying this T cell receptor (beta chain) was picked up one time. Its antigen is undetermined. The entry originates in a study of molecular identifiers for immune sequencing clone quantification. TCRdb passed the PCR reads through MiXCR, listing each CDR3 protein once. The data contain around 320,000 distinct CDR3 sequences, about 23% of them singletons. General study findings and limits: Clones above 20 RNA copies contained over 97% of effector molecules and under 1% of naive molecules.

This CDR3 has 15 residues. The sequence was collected from a human donor in good health. Some libraries in this study had Jurkat cell RNA spiked in. The chain combines TRBV21-1 with TRBJ2-3; the D call in the table, TRBD1, was not verified against the DNA. TRBV21-1 is an annotated pseudogene. The material sequenced was naive CD8+ T cells from blood, with Jurkat cell RNA spiked in. The subset: FACS-sorted CD8+CD4-CCR7+CD45RA+ naive T cells. The CDR3 spells CAISSPGQGADTQYF. The CDR3 nucleotides read TGTGCCATCTCCTCTCCGGGACAGGGCGCAGATACGCAGTATTTT.